The 21 T cell receptor beta chains in this list originate from one sample, sequenced in a study of cytomegalovirus exposure and HLA in healthy donors. 60 Vbeta and 13 Jbeta primers were used in PCR. This table comes from immunoSEQ multiplex PCR, and its TCRdb copy is limited to in-frame clones, with some not included. The table shows around 250,000 clones, with about 80% occurring only once. The sample was PBMCs. These receptors were collected from an older woman in good health and CMV-seropositive.

The rearrangement joins TRBV27 to TRBJ1-1; the match to TRBD1 covers 7 bases. Germline V CDR1 and CDR2: MNHEY, SMNVEV (reference sequence). This CDR3 is 15 amino acids long. V trimming: 5 bases; J trimming: 1 base; junction bases outside the gene matches: 7. The chain's CDR3 is CASSPRDRRNTEAFF. CDR3 bases: TGTGCCAGCAGTCCACGGGACAGACGGAACACTGAAGCTTTCTTT.

V and J are TRBV7-3 and TRBJ2-1; 9 positions agree with TRBD2. With 5 bases clipped from V and 1 base from J, the junction kept 3 bases outside the gene matches. Per the germline V gene, CDR1 is SGHTA and CDR2 is FQGTGA. This CDR3 spans 15 amino acids. The DNA for the CDR3 is TGTGCCAGCAGCCCGGGACTAGCATCCTACAATGAGCAGTTCTTC. The encoded protein is CASSPGLASYNEQFF.

V gene TRBV5-6 combines with J gene TRBJ1-3; D may be TRBD1 (6 bases). The V and J ends lost 0 bases and 3 bases respectively, with 7 bases between them. The CDR3 consists of 14 residues. The germline V gene has CDR1 SGHDT and CDR2 YYEEEE. This CDR3 is CASSLDRVGNTIYF. In DNA form, the CDR3 reads TGTGCCAGCAGCTTGGACAGGGTTGGAAACACCATATATTTT. Full variable domain (remainder filled in from reference TRBV5-6 and TRBJ1-3): DAGVTQSPTHLIKTRGQQVTLRCSPKSGHDTVSWYQQALGQGPQFIFQYYEEEERQRGNFPDRFSGHQFPNYSSELNVNALLLGDSALYLCASSLDRVGNTIYFGEGSWLTVV.

The rearrangement links TRBV2 to TRBJ1-5; 9 bases map to TRBD1. Germline trimming cut 5 bases from V and 7 bases from J; bases unmatched to any gene: 6. From germline, CDR1 is SNHLY and CDR2 FYNNEI. The CDR3 loop spans 14 amino acids. CDR3 protein: CASSQTGGGQPQHF. As DNA, the CDR3 is TGTGCCAGCAGTCAGACAGGGGGGGGACAGCCCCAGCATTTT.

The chain carries TRBV5-3 and TRBJ1-4; D not resolved. TRBV5-3 is classed as an ORF, of uncertain function. The V end was cut by 0 bases, the J end by 7 bases, with 4 bases between. The CDR3 is made up of 12 amino acids. This CDR3 reads CARSLAGEKLFF. The DNA of the CDR3 is TGTGCCAGAAGCTTGGCAGGTGAAAAACTGTTTTTT.

This clone was detected only once. V is TRBV19 and J is TRBJ2-7; TRBD2 agrees at 12 bases. V shed 4 bases and J 3 bases; nucleotides not matched to a gene: 7. The CDR3 length is 16 residues. The germline V gene encodes CDR1 LNHDA and CDR2 SQIVND (reference sequence). In nucleotides, the CDR3 is TGTGCCAGTAGTAGGCTAGCGGGAGGGAACCTCTACGAGCAGTACTTC. Translating gives CASSRLAGGNLYEQYF.

This clone was recorded once. DNA for the CDR3: TGCGCCAGCAGCCGCTGGGACAGAGTCGTCGCAGATACGCAGTATTTT. Amino acids: CASSRWDRVVADTQYF. The chain couples TRBV5-1 to TRBJ2-3; 7 bases map to TRBD1. This CDR3 is 16 amino acids long. CDR1 is SGHRS, CDR2 YFSETQ, per germline. V gave up 4 bases and J gave up 4 bases; unmatched junction bases: 12.

This clone was detected once. The chain employs TRBV5-1 and TRBJ2-7; TRBD1 might be the D (5 bases). This CDR3 has 12 residues. Germline lookup yields CDR1 SGHRS and CDR2 YFSETQ. V was trimmed by 4 bases and J by 3 bases, leaving 8 bases between them. The CDR3 nucleotides read TGCGCCAGCAGCCCCGGACACTACGAGCAGTACTTC. Amino acids: CASSPGHYEQYF.

The chain combines TRBV18 with TRBJ1-1; TRBD1 matches at 10 bases. The CDR3 is 16 residues long. V lost 3 bases to trimming and J lost 11 bases; unmatched junction nucleotides: 15. In germline, CDR1 is KGHSH, CDR2 LQKENI. The CDR3 bases are TGTGCCAGCTCACCTAAAGATCGGGACAGGGGTCGATCGGCTTTCTTT. It is translated as CASSPKDRDRGRSAFF.

This clone has a single count. The chain has TRBV10-3 and TRBJ2-7, with 12 bases fitting TRBD2. Looked up from germline, CDR1 is ENHRY and CDR2 is SYGVKD. V lost 0 bases and J lost 4; bases outside the gene matches: 4. The CDR3 has 16 amino acids. The CDR3 reads CAISESGLAGGYEQYF. For the CDR3, the DNA is TGTGCCATCAGTGAGTCGGGCCTAGCGGGAGGGTACGAGCAGTACTTC.

This chain uses TRBV27 with TRBJ2-5; 9 bases match TRBD2. CDR1 and CDR2 (germline): MNHEY, SMNVEV (reference sequence). Trimming cost V 6 bases and J 4 bases; bases outside gene matches: 3. There are 13 residues in the CDR3. This CDR3 reads CASSLAGVETQYF. The DNA of the CDR3 is TGTGCCAGCAGCTTAGCGGGAGTAGAGACCCAGTACTTC.

The chain couples TRBV28 to TRBJ2-1; 15 bases agree with TRBD2. Looked up from germline, CDR1 is MDHEN and CDR2 is SYDVKM. CDR3 length: 19 amino acids. V shed 2 bases and J 1 base; nucleotides not matched to a gene: 6. CDR3 region: CASSLRSGLAGGSYNEQFF. Written as DNA, the CDR3 is TGTGCCAGCAGTTTACGATCGGGACTAGCGGGAGGATCCTACAATGAGCAGTTCTTC.

This chain links TRBV6-1 with TRBJ2-5, with 10 bases fitting TRBD1. This CDR3 has 13 amino acids. CDR1 and CDR2 from the germline V gene are MNHNS and SASEGT. Losses at the gene ends were 5 bases for V and 4 bases for J; bases not matched to a gene: 1. The CDR3 DNA sequence: TGTGCCAGCAGTCGGGACAGGGGAGAGACCCAGTACTTC. It codes for CASSRDRGETQYF.

This clone was observed a single time. The DNA of the CDR3 is TGTGCCAGCAGCTTGGGAGGGGGCGCCGGCAATCAGCCCCAGCATTTT. Amino acids: CASSLGGGAGNQPQHF. This chain connects TRBV5-4 to TRBJ1-5; 7 nucleotides line up with TRBD1. CDR1 and CDR2 from the germline V gene are SGHNT and YYREEE (reference sequence). V trimming: 0 bases; J trimming: 2 bases; junction bases outside the gene matches: 5. The CDR3 is 16 residues long.

This sequence joins TRBV6-1 and TRBJ1-2, with 10 bases lining up with TRBD1. The CDR3 sequence is 16 residues long. The germline V gene has CDR1 MNHNS and CDR2 SASEGT. The J segment lost 3 bases and the V segment lost 1 base, leaving 5 bases of the junction unmatched. The CDR3 coding sequence is TGTGCCAGCAGTGAAGGGACAGGGGGAAATGACTATGGCTACACCTTC. This sequence encodes CASSEGTGGNDYGYTF.

The chain has TRBV9 and TRBJ2-1; TRBD2 agrees at 7 bases. This CDR3 comprises 15 residues. From germline, CDR1 is SGDLS and CDR2 YYNGEE. J was trimmed by 5 bases and V by 4 bases; bases with no gene match: 9. CDR3 protein: CASSPRGGRDNEQFF. The DNA of the CDR3 is TGTGCCAGCAGCCCTCGTGGCGGGAGAGACAATGAGCAGTTCTTC.

This chain connects TRBV9 to TRBJ2-3; possibly TRBD1 for D (8 bases). V was trimmed by 4 bases and J by 6 bases, leaving 15 bases between them. Germline CDR1 SGDLS, CDR2 YYNGEE. The CDR3 spans 14 residues. The CDR3 here is CASSSDRGGDTQYF. In nucleotides, the CDR3 is TGTGCCAGCAGCTCTGACAGGGGAGGGGATACGCAGTATTTT.

This clone was detected only a few times. The V gene is TRBV18, the J gene TRBJ2-6; 10 nucleotides line up with TRBD1. Germline trimming cut 1 base from V and 1 base from J; bases unmatched to any gene: 7. The CDR3 runs to 19 residues. The germline V gene encodes CDR1 KGHSH and CDR2 LQKENI. The CDR3 nucleotides are TGTGCCAGCTCACCACTGGGACAGGGGAATCCGTCTGGGGCCAACGTCCTGACTTTC. Translated, it gives CASSPLGQGNPSGANVLTF.

Regarding this clone: Compared with germline, one end of the junction differs, possibly owing to a read error. The chain combines TRBV7-9 with TRBJ2-7, with TRBD2 matching 13 bases. The CDR3 covers 16 residues. Germline CDR1 and CDR2: SEHNR and FQNEAQ (reference sequence). The CDR3 region is CSSSPTSGGEDYEQYF. For the CDR3, the DNA is TGTTCCAGCAGCCCAACTAGCGGGGGGGAGGACTACGAGCAGTACTTC.

With regard to this clone: At one end, the junction sequence differs from germline, possibly due to a read error. This chain joins TRBV19 and TRBJ1-2; 9 bases fit TRBD1. The CDR3 consists of 13 residues. The germline V gene has CDR1 LNHDA and CDR2 SQIVND (reference sequence). The CDR3 sequence is CASNLDRGDGYTF. Here the CDR3 DNA reads TGTGCCAGTAATCTGGACAGGGGAGATGGCTATACCTTC.

The V and J genes are TRBV28 and TRBJ2-5; perhaps TRBD2 as D (6 bases). Per the germline V gene, CDR1 is MDHEN and CDR2 is SYDVKM. CDR3 length equals 14 residues. V lost 7 bases and J 7 bases, leaving 19 bases between the germline ends. In DNA, the CDR3 is TGTGCCAGCAACCGGGACTCCCCTCAGGGGACCCAGTACTTC. Protein product: CASNRDSPQGTQYF.